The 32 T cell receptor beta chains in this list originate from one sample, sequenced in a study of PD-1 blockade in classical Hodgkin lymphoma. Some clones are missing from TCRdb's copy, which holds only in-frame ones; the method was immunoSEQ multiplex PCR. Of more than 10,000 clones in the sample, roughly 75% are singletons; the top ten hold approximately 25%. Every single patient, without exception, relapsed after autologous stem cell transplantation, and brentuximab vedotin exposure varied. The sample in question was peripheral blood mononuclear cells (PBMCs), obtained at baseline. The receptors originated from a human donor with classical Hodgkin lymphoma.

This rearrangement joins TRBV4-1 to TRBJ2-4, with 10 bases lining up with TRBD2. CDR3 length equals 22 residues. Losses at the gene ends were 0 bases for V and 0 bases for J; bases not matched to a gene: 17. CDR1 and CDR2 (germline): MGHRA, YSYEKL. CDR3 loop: CASSQDYVQGGLAQLAKNIQYF. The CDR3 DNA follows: TGCGCCAGCAGCCAAGATTACGTACAGGGGGGACTAGCGCAACTAGCCAAAAACATTCAGTACTTC.

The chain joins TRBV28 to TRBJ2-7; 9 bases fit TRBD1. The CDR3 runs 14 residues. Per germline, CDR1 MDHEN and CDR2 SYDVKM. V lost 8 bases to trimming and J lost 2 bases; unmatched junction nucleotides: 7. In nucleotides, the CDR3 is TGTGCCAGCCGGTCGACAGGGGGGCCCTACGAGCAGTACGTC. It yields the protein CASRSTGGPYEQYV.

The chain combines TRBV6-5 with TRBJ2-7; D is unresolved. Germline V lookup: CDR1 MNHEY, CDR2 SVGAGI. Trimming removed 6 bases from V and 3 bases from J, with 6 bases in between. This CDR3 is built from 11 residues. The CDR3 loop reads CASRTNYEQYF. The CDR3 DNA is TGTGCCAGCAGGACAAACTACGAGCAGTACTTC.

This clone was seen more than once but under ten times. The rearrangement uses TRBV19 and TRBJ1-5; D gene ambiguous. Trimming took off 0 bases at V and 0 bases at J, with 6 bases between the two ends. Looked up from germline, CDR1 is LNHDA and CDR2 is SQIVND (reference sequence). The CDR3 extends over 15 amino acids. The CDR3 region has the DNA TGTGCCAGTAGTATAGACGGCCATAGCAATCAGCCCCAGCATTTT. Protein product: CASSIDGHSNQPQHF.

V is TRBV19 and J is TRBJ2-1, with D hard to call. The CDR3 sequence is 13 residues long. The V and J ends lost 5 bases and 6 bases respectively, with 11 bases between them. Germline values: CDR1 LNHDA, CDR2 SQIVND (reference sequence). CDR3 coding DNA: TGTGCCAGTAGTGTCGTCTTGGCCAATGAGCAGTTCTTC. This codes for CASSVVLANEQFF.

The CDR3 DNA sequence: TGCGCCAGCAGCCAGGACAGGAGCTCTGGAAACACCATATATTTT. Protein product: CASSQDRSSGNTIYF. V gene TRBV5-1 combines with J gene TRBJ1-3; 7 bases agree with TRBD1. Germline assignment: CDR1 SGHRS and CDR2 YFSETQ. This CDR3 has 15 amino acids. After removal of 4 bases from V and 0 bases from J, the junction contained 4 bases not matched to a gene.

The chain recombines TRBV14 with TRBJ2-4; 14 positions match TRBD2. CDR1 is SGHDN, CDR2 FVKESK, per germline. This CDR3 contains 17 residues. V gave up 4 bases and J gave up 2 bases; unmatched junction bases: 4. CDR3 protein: CASSLGTSGSSKNIQYF. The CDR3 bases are TGTGCCAGCAGCCTCGGGACTAGCGGGAGTTCCAAAAACATTCAGTACTTC.

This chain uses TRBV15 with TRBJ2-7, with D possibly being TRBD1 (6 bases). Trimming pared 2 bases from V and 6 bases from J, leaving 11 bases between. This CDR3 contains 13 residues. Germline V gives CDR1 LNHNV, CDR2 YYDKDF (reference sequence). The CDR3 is CATSRYRAGEQYV. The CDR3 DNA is TGTGCCACCAGCAGATACAGGGCAGGCGAGCAGTACGTC.

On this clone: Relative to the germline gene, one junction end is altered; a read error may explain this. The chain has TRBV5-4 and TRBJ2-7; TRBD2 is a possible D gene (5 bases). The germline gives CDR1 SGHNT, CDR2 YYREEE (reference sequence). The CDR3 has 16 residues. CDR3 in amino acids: CASSQDTLIASYEQYF. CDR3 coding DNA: TGCGCCAGCAGCCAAGATACGTTGATAGCGAGTTACGAGCAGTACTTC.

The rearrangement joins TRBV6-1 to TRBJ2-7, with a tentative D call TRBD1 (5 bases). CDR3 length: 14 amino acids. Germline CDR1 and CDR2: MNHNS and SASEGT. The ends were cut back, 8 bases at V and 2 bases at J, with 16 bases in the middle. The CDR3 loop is CASALKGHPYEQYV. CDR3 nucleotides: TGTGCCAGCGCATTGAAGGGGCACCCCTACGAGCAGTACGTC.

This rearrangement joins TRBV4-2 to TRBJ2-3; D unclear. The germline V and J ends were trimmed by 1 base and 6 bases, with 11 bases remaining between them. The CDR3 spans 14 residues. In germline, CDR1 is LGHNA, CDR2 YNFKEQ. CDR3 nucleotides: TGTGCCAGCAGCCAAGTCGGAGATTTTGATACGCAGTATTTT. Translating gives CASSQVGDFDTQYF.

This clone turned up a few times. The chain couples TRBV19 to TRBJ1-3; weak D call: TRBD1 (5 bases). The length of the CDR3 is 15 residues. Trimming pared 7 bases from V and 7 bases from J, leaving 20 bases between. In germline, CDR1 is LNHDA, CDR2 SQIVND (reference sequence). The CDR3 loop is CASNPLGGGANTIYF. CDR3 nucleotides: TGTGCCAGTAACCCCCTGGGGGGGGGAGCGAACACCATATATTTT.

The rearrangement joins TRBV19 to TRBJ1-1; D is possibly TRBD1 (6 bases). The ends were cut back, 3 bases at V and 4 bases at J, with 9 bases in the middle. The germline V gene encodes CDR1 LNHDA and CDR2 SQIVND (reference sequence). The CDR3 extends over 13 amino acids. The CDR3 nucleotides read TGTGCCAGTAGTATGAGCAGGGGCACTGAAGCTTTCTTT. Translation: CASSMSRGTEAFF.

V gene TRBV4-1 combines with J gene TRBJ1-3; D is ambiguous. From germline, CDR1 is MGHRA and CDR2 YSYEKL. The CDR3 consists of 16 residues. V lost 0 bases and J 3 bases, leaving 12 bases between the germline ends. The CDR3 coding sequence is TGCGCCAGCAGCCAAGAGCAGTCCAGGATTGGAAACACCATATATTTT. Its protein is CASSQEQSRIGNTIYF.

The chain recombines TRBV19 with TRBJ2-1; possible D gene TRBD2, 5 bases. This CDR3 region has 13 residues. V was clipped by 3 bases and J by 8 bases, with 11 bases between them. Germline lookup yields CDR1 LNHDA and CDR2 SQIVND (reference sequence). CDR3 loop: CASSMGGRDEQFF. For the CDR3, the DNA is TGTGCCAGTAGTATGGGCGGGCGGGATGAGCAGTTCTTC.

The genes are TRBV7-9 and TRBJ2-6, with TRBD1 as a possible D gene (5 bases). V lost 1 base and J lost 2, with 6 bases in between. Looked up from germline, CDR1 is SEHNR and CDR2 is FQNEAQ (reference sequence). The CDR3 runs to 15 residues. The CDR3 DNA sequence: TGTGCCAGCAGCTTAGTAGGGGCTGGGGCCAACGTCCTGACTTTC. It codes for CASSLVGAGANVLTF.

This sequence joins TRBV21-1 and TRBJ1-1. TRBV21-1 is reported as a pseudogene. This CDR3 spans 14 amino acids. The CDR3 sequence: CASSKARRHTEAFF. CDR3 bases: TGTGCCAGCAGCAAAGCGCGGCGGCACACTGAAGCTTTCTTT.

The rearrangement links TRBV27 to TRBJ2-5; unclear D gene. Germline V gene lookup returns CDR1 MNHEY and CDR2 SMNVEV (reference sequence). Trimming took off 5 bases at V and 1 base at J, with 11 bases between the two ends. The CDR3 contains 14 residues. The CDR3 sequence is CASSPRFSQETQYF. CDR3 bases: TGTGCCAGCAGTCCCCGGTTCTCCCAAGAGACCCAGTACTTC.

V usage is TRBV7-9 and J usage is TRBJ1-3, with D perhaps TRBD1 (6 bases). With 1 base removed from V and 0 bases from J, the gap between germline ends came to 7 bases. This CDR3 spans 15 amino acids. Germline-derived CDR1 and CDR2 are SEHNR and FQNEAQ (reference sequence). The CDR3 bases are TGTGCCAGCAGCTTAGGAGGGGGCTCTGGAAACACCATATATTTT. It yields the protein CASSLGGGSGNTIYF.

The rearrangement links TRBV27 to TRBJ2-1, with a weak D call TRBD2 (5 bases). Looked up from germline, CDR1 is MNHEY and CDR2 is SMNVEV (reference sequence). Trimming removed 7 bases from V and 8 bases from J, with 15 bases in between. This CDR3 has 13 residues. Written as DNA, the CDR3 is TGTGCCAGCATGGACCCCGGGATCGATGAGCAGTTCTTC. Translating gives CASMDPGIDEQFF.

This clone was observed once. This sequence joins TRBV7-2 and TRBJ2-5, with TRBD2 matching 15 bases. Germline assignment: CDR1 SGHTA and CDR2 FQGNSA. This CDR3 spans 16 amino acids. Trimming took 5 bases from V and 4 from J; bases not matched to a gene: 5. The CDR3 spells CASSPGLAGGPETQYF. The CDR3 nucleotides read TGTGCCAGCAGCCCGGGACTAGCGGGAGGCCCAGAGACCCAGTACTTC.

CDR3 amino acids: CASSYTALYEQYF. CDR3 in DNA: TGTGCCAGCAGTTACACTGCCCTCTACGAGCAGTACTTC. V and J are TRBV6-5 and TRBJ2-7; the D is unclear. Germline CDR1 MNHEY, CDR2 SVGAGI. The CDR3 totals 13 residues. V was cut by 2 bases and J by 3 bases, with 8 bases left in between.

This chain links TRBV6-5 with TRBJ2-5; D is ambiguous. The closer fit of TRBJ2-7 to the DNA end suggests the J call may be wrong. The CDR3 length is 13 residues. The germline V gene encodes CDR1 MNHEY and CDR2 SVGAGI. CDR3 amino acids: CASRTTRSYEQYF. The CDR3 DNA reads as TGTGCCAGCAGAACAACGAGATCCTACGAGCAGTACTTC.

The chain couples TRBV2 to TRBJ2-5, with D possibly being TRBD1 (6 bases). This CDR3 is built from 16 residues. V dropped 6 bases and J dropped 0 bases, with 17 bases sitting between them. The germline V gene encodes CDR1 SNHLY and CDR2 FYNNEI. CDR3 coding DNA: TGTGCCAGCAGGGCGAAATGGACAGTGTACCAAGAGACCCAGTACTTC. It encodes CASRAKWTVYQETQYF.

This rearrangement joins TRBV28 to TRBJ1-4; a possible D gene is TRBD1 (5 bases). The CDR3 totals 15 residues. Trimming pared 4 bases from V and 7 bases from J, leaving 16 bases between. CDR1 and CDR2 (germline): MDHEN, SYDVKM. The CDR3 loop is CASSSSGGRPEKLFF. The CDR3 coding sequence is TGTGCCAGCAGTTCGTCGGGGGGAAGGCCTGAAAAACTGTTTTTT.

CDR3 sequence (DNA): TGTGCCAGTAGAACCAGGGGGCGCGGGGATCAGCCCCAGCATTTT. It specifies CASRTRGRGDQPQHF. The J gene is TRBJ1-5, the V gene TRBV19; 8 nucleotides line up with TRBD1. V shed 6 bases and J 5 bases; nucleotides not matched to a gene: 9. This CDR3 is 15 amino acids long. The germline V gene encodes CDR1 LNHDA and CDR2 SQIVND (reference sequence).

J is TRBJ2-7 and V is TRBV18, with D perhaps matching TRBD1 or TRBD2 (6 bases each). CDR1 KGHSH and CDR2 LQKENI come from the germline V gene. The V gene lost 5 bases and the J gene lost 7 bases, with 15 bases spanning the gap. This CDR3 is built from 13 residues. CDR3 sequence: CASSSDEGGEQYF. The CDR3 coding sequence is TGTGCCAGCTCATCGGACGAGGGGGGTGAGCAGTACTTC.

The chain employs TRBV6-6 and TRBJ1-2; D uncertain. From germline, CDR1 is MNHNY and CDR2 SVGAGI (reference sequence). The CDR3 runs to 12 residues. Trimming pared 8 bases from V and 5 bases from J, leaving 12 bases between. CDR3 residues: CASRWVEYGYTF. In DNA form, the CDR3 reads TGTGCCAGCCGGTGGGTCGAGTATGGCTACACCTTC.

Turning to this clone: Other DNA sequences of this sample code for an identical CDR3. The chain's CDR3 is CASSLGGRVQETQYF. The CDR3 DNA reads TGTGCCAGCAGCTTGGGGGGGCGCGTTCAAGAGACCCAGTACTTC. The chain recombines TRBV5-8 with TRBJ2-5, with D possibly being TRBD1 (6 bases). Trimming left V 0 bases short and J 2 bases short, with 11 bases between. Germline V gene data show CDR1 as SGHTS and CDR2 as YDEGEE. The CDR3 covers 15 residues.

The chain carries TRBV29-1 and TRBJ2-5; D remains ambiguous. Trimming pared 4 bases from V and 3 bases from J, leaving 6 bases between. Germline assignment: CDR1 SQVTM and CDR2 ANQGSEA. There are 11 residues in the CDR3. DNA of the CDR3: TGCAGCGTTGGACGGGAAGAGACCCAGTACTTC. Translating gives CSVGREETQYF.

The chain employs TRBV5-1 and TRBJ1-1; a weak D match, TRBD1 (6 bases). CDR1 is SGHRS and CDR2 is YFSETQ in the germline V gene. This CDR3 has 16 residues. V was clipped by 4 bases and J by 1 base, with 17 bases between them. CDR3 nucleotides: TGCGCCAGCAGCACCGACGGGGGGCGGGGGAACACTGAAGCTTTCTTT. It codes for CASSTDGGRGNTEAFF.

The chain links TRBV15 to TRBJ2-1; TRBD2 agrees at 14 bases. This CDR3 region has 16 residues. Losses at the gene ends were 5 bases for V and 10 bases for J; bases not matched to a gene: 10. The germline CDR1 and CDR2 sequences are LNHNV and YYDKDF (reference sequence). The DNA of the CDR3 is TGTGCCACCAGCGAACTAGGGGGACTAGCGGGAGTAGAGCAGTTCTTC. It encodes CATSELGGLAGVEQFF.